A single sample is the source of the 24 T cell receptor beta chains below, sequenced in a study of blood T cell repertoires in COVID-19. Sequencing used immunoSEQ multiplex PCR; TCRdb keeps in-frame clones, though not all of them. The sample carries tens of thousands of clones, approximately 86% recorded once. Sequenced material: peripheral blood. The receptors were sampled from a man aged 35-49 years with COVID-19, enrolled during active disease.

The J gene is TRBJ2-6, the V gene TRBV14; D call uncertain. The CDR3 has 13 amino acids. The germline V and J ends were trimmed by 6 bases and 0 bases, with 3 bases remaining between them. Per germline, CDR1 SGHDN and CDR2 FVKESK. The DNA of the CDR3 is TGTGCCAGCAGTAACTCTGGGGCCAACGTCCTGACTTTC. Translated, it gives CASSNSGANVLTF.

V is TRBV5-4 and J is TRBJ2-2; D might be TRBD2 (5 bases). Looked up from germline, CDR1 is SGHNT and CDR2 is YYREEE (reference sequence). V was cut by 4 bases and J by 1 base, with 14 bases left in between. The CDR3 contains 16 residues. The chain's CDR3 is CASSLLSGKNTGELFF. The CDR3 region has the DNA TGTGCCAGCAGCCTGTTAAGCGGAAAGAACACCGGGGAGCTGTTTTTT.

This clone appeared a few times. The J gene is TRBJ1-5, the V gene TRBV19; D unclear. The germline V gene has CDR1 LNHDA and CDR2 SQIVND (reference sequence). Between the trimmed V and J ends, which lost 2 bases and 3 bases, there was a span of 14 bases. This CDR3 is built from 16 residues. CDR3 sequence (DNA): TGTGCCAGTAGTATACTACGTATCCTCGACAATCAGCCCCAGCATTTT. It specifies CASSILRILDNQPQHF.

The rearrangement uses TRBV29-1 and TRBJ2-7; the D is unclear. CDR3 length: 14 residues. Germline CDR1 is SQVTM and CDR2 is ANQGSEA. With 0 bases removed from V and 2 bases from J, the gap between germline ends came to 11 bases. CDR3 region: CSVEDPTKAYEQYF. The CDR3 DNA follows: TGCAGCGTTGAAGATCCGACAAAAGCCTACGAGCAGTACTTC.

The count of this clone is one. The genes are TRBV28 and TRBJ1-5, with a possible D match to TRBD1 (6 bases). The CDR3 loop spans 14 amino acids. The germline V and J ends were trimmed by 6 bases and 2 bases, with 11 bases remaining between them. CDR1 and CDR2 from the germline V gene are MDHEN and SYDVKM. CDR3 amino acids: CASRLTGGNQPQHF. CDR3 DNA sequence: TGTGCCAGCAGGCTGACAGGAGGCAATCAGCCCCAGCATTTT.

This sequence joins TRBV12-3 or TRBV12-4 and TRBJ1-6; no clear D. V dropped 5 bases and J dropped 7 bases, with 9 bases sitting between them. The CDR3 length is 13 residues. The CDR3 here is CASSNHNNSPLHF. In nucleotides, the CDR3 is TGTGCCAGCAGTAATCACAACAATTCACCCCTCCACTTT.

This clone appeared a few times. The chain links TRBV19 to TRBJ2-5, with D uncertain. Looked up from germline, CDR1 is LNHDA and CDR2 is SQIVND (reference sequence). The CDR3 loop spans 13 amino acids. Trimming stripped 3 bases from V and 5 bases from J, with 10 bases between. The CDR3 DNA is TGTGCCAGTAGTATTAACATGTTCGAGACCCAGTACTTC. It codes for CASSINMFETQYF.

The rearrangement joins TRBV10-3 to TRBJ2-3, with D possibly being TRBD1 (5 bases). Germline loops: CDR1 ENHRY, CDR2 SYGVKD. Trimming took 7 bases from V and 0 from J, leaving 8 bases between them. This CDR3 has 13 amino acids. The CDR3 spells CAIKTASTDTQYF. The CDR3 DNA sequence: TGTGCCATCAAGACAGCTAGCACAGATACGCAGTATTTT.

This clone was seen only a few times. This chain links TRBV10-3 with TRBJ1-1, with 8 bases matching TRBD1. Trimming removed 6 bases from V and 2 bases from J; junction bases left unmatched: 2. Germline assignment: CDR1 ENHRY and CDR2 SYGVKD. There are 13 residues in the CDR3. The CDR3 loop is CAIRTGGNTEAFF. The DNA of the CDR3 is TGTGCCATCAGAACAGGGGGTAACACTGAAGCTTTCTTT.

The chain recombines TRBV7-8 with TRBJ2-1; D not resolved. V was shortened by 5 bases and J by 0 bases, with 17 bases between the two germline ends. CDR1 SGHVS and CDR2 FQNEAQ come from the germline V gene. This CDR3 has 17 residues. CDR3 bases: TGTGCCAGCAGCGTAACCAGGATGATCAACTCCTACAATGAGCAGTTCTTC. It encodes CASSVTRMINSYNEQFF.

This clone was seen a single time. The chain links TRBV4-1 to TRBJ2-3; 9 bases fit TRBD2. V shed 0 bases, J shed 0 bases, and the junction held 13 bases outside the gene matches. CDR1 and CDR2 from the germline V gene are MGHRA and YSYEKL. There are 20 residues in the CDR3. The CDR3 protein is CASSQEARAGGLTSTDTQYF. CDR3 sequence (DNA): TGCGCCAGCAGCCAAGAAGCACGAGCGGGGGGCCTAACTAGCACAGATACGCAGTATTTT.

The chain joins TRBV2 to TRBJ1-1; TRBD1 is a possible D gene (6 bases). The germline CDR1 and CDR2 sequences are SNHLY and FYNNEI. The CDR3 consists of 14 residues. Deletions cut 5 bases from V and 5 bases from J, with 15 bases between. The CDR3 region is CASSPGQGSTEAFF. The CDR3 DNA is TGTGCCAGCAGTCCCGGCCAGGGGAGTACTGAAGCTTTCTTT.

This clone was recorded a few times. The rearrangement joins TRBV3-1 (or the pseudogene TRBV3-2) to TRBJ2-4; 9 nucleotides line up with TRBD2. Trimming took 2 bases from V and 5 from J; bases not matched to a gene: 7. The CDR3 is 16 residues long. CDR1 and CDR2 (germline): LGHDT, YNNKEL (reference sequence). The CDR3 loop reads CASSQFSGRGENIQYF. CDR3 sequence (DNA): TGTGCCAGCAGCCAATTTAGCGGGAGAGGGGAAAACATTCAGTACTTC.

The count of this clone is one. Written as DNA, the CDR3 is TGTGCCAGCAGCCCTACCGCGGGAGGGACCCAGTACTTC. This translates into CASSPTAGGTQYF. The genes are TRBV12-3 or TRBV12-4 and TRBJ2-5; 8 positions agree with TRBD2. The J segment lost 7 bases and the V segment lost 6 bases, leaving 7 bases of the junction unmatched. The CDR3 length is 13 residues.

The chain links TRBV7-9 to TRBJ2-1, with a possible D match to TRBD2 (6 bases). Trimming shortened V by 3 bases and J by 5 bases, and 11 bases separated the two germline ends. The CDR3 sequence is 14 residues long. CDR1 is SEHNR, CDR2 FQNEAQ, per germline (reference sequence). This CDR3 reads CASSFGGSDNEQFF. The DNA for the CDR3 is TGTGCCAGCAGCTTCGGGGGATCTGACAATGAGCAGTTCTTC.

J is TRBJ2-1 and V is TRBV2; D ambiguous. With 3 bases removed from V and 0 bases from J, the gap between germline ends came to 9 bases. CDR3 size: 15 residues. In germline, CDR1 is SNHLY, CDR2 FYNNEI. The CDR3 spells CASSDTDASYNEQFF. The CDR3 DNA is TGTGCCAGCAGTGATACAGATGCCTCCTACAATGAGCAGTTCTTC.

About this clone itself: Compared with germline, one end of the junction differs, possibly owing to a read error. V usage is TRBV5-6 and J usage is TRBJ2-1, with a possible D match to TRBD2 (5 bases). The CDR3 has 12 residues. The V gene's germline CDR1 is SGHDT and CDR2 YYEEEE. CDR3: CASSFYGNEQFF. The CDR3 DNA reads as TGTGCCAGCAGCTTTTACGGGAATGAACAGTTCTTC. The full variable domain, its missing parts supplied by reference TRBV5-6 and TRBJ2-1, is DAGVTQSPTHLIKTRGQQVTLRCSPKSGHDTVSWYQQALGQGPQFIFQYYEEEERQRGNFPDRFSGHQFPNYSSELNVNALLLGDSALYLCASSFYGNEQFFGPGTRLTVL.

The gene calls are TRBV28 and TRBJ1-5; possible D gene TRBD1, 5 bases. Trimming removed 3 bases from V and 7 bases from J, with 16 bases in between. The CDR3 runs to 15 residues. The germline gives CDR1 MDHEN, CDR2 SYDVKM. The CDR3 nucleotides read TGTGCCAGCAGTTTCGGACAACCAGTCGGCCAGCCCCAGCATTTT. This codes for CASSFGQPVGQPQHF. Together with reference TRBV28 and TRBJ1-5, the CDR3 gives the full variable domain: DVKVTQSSRYLVKRTGEKVFLECVQDMDHENMFWYRQDPGLGLRLIYFSYDVKMKEKGDIPEGYSVSREKKERFSLILESASTNQTSMYLCASSFGQPVGQPQHFGDGTRLSIL.

This rearrangement joins TRBV10-3 to TRBJ2-3; 8 positions match TRBD2. CDR3 size: 16 residues. J gave up 4 bases and V 6 bases, and 12 bases lay outside the gene matches. Germline CDR1 is ENHRY and CDR2 is SYGVKD. CDR3 amino acids: CAIRPIPGLGPDTQYF. The CDR3 DNA sequence: TGTGCCATCAGACCCATACCGGGACTAGGCCCAGATACGCAGTATTTT.

The chain is built from TRBV27 and TRBJ2-2; tentative D call: TRBD2 (5 bases). The CDR3 extends over 16 amino acids. V dropped 4 bases and J dropped 7 bases, with 19 bases sitting between them. Per the germline V gene, CDR1 is MNHEY and CDR2 is SMNVEV (reference sequence). CDR3: CASSYLLAARDGELFF. DNA for the CDR3: TGTGCCAGCAGTTATCTTCTAGCCGCGAGGGACGGGGAGCTGTTTTTT.

The chain uses TRBV11-3 and TRBJ1-2; D is possibly TRBD1 (5 bases). This CDR3 region has 13 residues. Looked up from germline, CDR1 is SGHNT and CDR2 is YENEEA. Trimming cost V 5 bases and J 8 bases, with 15 bases left between them. The CDR3 bases are TGTGCCAGCAGCCCTCTACCGGGGGGAGGCTACACCTTC. Encoded protein: CASSPLPGGGYTF.

The table lists this clone with a count of one. The chain uses TRBV13 and TRBJ1-2, with 9 bases fitting TRBD1. The CDR3 covers 14 residues. J gave up 1 base and V 5 bases, and 2 bases lay outside the gene matches. CDR1 is PRHDT, CDR2 FYEKMQ, per germline (reference sequence). CDR3 sequence: CASSMDRGNYGYTF. The CDR3 DNA is TGTGCCAGCAGCATGGACAGGGGTAACTATGGCTACACCTTC. Full variable domain (outside the CDR3, taken from reference TRBV13 and TRBJ1-2): AAGVIQSPRHLIKEKRETATLKCYPIPRHDTVYWYQQGPGQDPQFLISFYEKMQSDKGSIPDRFSAQQFSDYHSELNMSSLELGDSALYFCASSMDRGNYGYTFGSGTRLTVV.

The rearrangement links TRBV6-5 to TRBJ1-1; no definite D call. Germline CDR1 and CDR2: MNHEY and SVGAGI. The ends were cut back, 6 bases at V and 1 base at J, with 6 bases in the middle. The CDR3 length is 12 residues. In nucleotides, the CDR3 is TGTGCCAGCAGACGGGGGAACACTGAAGCTTTCTTT. Protein product: CASRRGNTEAFF.

The gene calls are TRBV14 and TRBJ2-7; TRBD2 is a possible D gene (5 bases). This CDR3 has 14 residues. CDR1 is SGHDN, CDR2 FVKESK, per germline. V was cut by 4 bases and J by 3 bases, with 13 bases left in between. The CDR3, as DNA: TGTGCCAGCAGCCTACCTGTCGGGGTCTACGAGCAGTACTTC. It specifies CASSLPVGVYEQYF.